Sequencing of this T cell receptor (beta chain) was carried out in a study of graft-versus-host responses after intestinal transplantation listed by TCRdb under 2021. Regarding the study in general: The transplants that recipients got were multivisceral, liver-intestinal, or isolated intestinal. All recipients received anti-thymocyte globulin induction followed by maintenance tacrolimus and steroids for approximately 3 years. Bulk TCR-beta CDR3 sequencing was used to track graft-versus-host and host-versus-graft alloreactive T cell clones in the graft, circulation and bone marrow after intestinal transplantation. To identify alloreactive clones, pre-transplant mixed lymphocyte reaction products were sequenced and compared with unstimulated pre-transplant donor and recipient T cells. The cohort enrolled 20 to 30 intestinal transplant recipients, one of whom was a retransplant, and a few patients without pretransplant specimens were excluded. Donor T cell macrochimerism was defined as a peak of at least 4% donor T cells among recipient peripheral blood mononuclear cells. Instead of going to the commercial service, samples from a few later patients were sequenced in-house on an Illumina MiSeq and processed with MiXCR. The study at large found these results: GvH clones turned up in recipient bone marrow, with some appearing earlier in ileal mucosa or blood, a pattern consistent with an intestinal mucosal origin. Early after transplant, peak levels of circulating GvH clones were associated with declines in HvG clones. The relatively low number and heterogeneity of intestinal transplant patients limited the conclusions. Patients with donor T cell macrochimerism had high GvH to HvG T cell clonal ratios in their allografts.

This sample's time point label indicates: cells obtained before transplantation from donor or recipient. CD3+CD4+ and CD3+CD8+ populations were FACS-sorted from unstimulated pre-transplant donor and recipient cells taken from spleen or lymph nodes. Note on this clone: The antigen this receptor binds is unknown. The sample holds no much larger clone one base away, and base qualities are not on file.

Receptor amplification or capture employed the immunoSEQ multiplex PCR assay. In most patients, genomic DNA was isolated using the Qiagen DNeasy Blood and Tissue Kit and sent frozen to Adaptive Biotechnologies for TCR sequencing. For most patients, genomic DNA was subjected to high-throughput TCR-beta CDR3 sequencing by Adaptive Biotechnologies. Per the source publication's procedure: TCR sequencing data for around 19 patients were retrieved from Adaptive's ImmunoSEQ software; three other patients were processed with MiXCR and VDJtools. To correct CD4 versus CD8 sorting errors, any sequence found in both subsets at a frequency ratio below 5:1 was removed. CDR3 nucleotide sequences shared between donor and recipient were removed because their origin could not be assigned. Alloreactive clones required at least 2-fold expansion over unstimulated cells and minimum CFSE-low frequency of 0.002% (template counts) or 0.001% (read counts). Mappable clones were those detected in sequenced pre-transplant spleen, lymph node, or MLR CFSE-low populations of the donor or recipient. The cumulative frequency of alloreactive clones was calculated as a percentage of all sequences, weighted by copy number. Here the immuneACCESS table is served through TCRdb, limited to in-frame sequences with V and J called. Missing clones are a known gap in these copies; in checked studies unresolved V genes cover under half, and the rest lacks a known reason. D and trimming were read from the DNA, whereas the V and J calls and clone size are those reported in that table. For this sample there are about 130,000 clones; about 90% appear just once. About 0.2% of the sample is held by the ten biggest clonotypes.

The receptor's source is a human donor who received an intestinal transplant. Here the sequenced sample was unstimulated CD4+ T cells sorted from spleen or lymph node cells, taken before intestinal transplant.

The CDR3 loop reads CASSQDENLAGGQYF. The DNA is TGCGCCAGCAGCCAAGACGAGAATCTAGCGGGAGGGCAGTACTTC. This receptor chain uses TRBV4-1 and TRBJ2-7; 11 central nucleotides agree with TRBD2. The germline V gene encodes CDR1 MGHRA and CDR2 YSYEKL. Taken from cysteine to phenylalanine, the CDR3 has 15 residues. Only the CDR3 DNA stays, 45 bases, in frame from base 1. The junction shows trimming of 0 bases on V and 9 bases on J, and the gene matches do not reach 7 bases of it.